These T cell receptor beta chains were read from a single sample in a study of regulatory T cells in long-lasting Graves disease. TCRdb redid the calling of the multiplex PCR reads with MiXCR, one entry per CDR3 protein. The top ten clones hold over 7.5% of a sample with roughly 450,000 distinct CDR3 sequences, around 21% of them seen once. The sequences come from peripheral blood mononuclear cells (PBMCs), collected when the disease was refractory, from a patient treated with antithyroid drugs. Receptors originate from a female donor with Graves disease. Both conserved end residues are part of each CDR3. A D gene is named only where the DNA matches it firmly. Size values are once, few and many counts, or a class for expanded clones, and some rows have none.

V gene	clone size	D gene	J gene	CDR3 protein	CDR3 DNA
TRBV7-9	few	.	TRBJ1-5	CASSPIMSPQHF	TGTGCCAGCAGCCCCATTATGTCTCCCCAGCATTTT
TRBV12-3/TRBV12-4	few	.	TRBJ1-3	CASRYSTGTSGNTIYF	TGTGCCAGCAGATATTCTACCGGGACATCAGGAAACACCATATATTTT
TRBV27	.	.	TRBJ2-7	CASSPQNGGLYEQYF	TGTGCCAGCAGTCCGCAAAATGGGGGGCTATACGAGCAGTACTTC
TRBV6-2/TRBV6-3	.	.	TRBJ2-2	CASSLLASEYTGEPFF	TGTGCCAGCAGCCTGTTGGCTAGCGAGTACACCGGGGAGCCGTTTTTT
TRBV6-2/TRBV6-3	many	.	TRBJ1-5	CASSYTDQPQHF	TGTGCCAGCAGTTACACTGATCAGCCCCAGCATTTT
TRBV29-1	many	TRBD1	TRBJ2-7	CSAGTGREQYF	TGCAGCGCCGGGACAGGTAGAGAGCAGTACTTC
TRBV5-1	.	.	TRBJ2-2	CASSLEGFTGELFF	TGCGCCAGCAGCTTGGAGGGGTTCACCGGGGAGCTGTTTTTT
TRBV2	few	.	TRBJ2-5	CASSRNLETQYF	TGTGCCAGCAGCCGCAATCTGGAGACCCAGTACTTC
TRBV6-2/TRBV6-3	many	.	TRBJ2-7	CASSETLDSSYEQYF	TGTGCCAGCAGTGAAACGTTGGACTCTTCCTACGAGCAGTACTTC
TRBV7-6	.	TRBD2	TRBJ2-5	CASSLIIAGGKEETQYF	TGTGCCAGCAGCTTAATCATCGCGGGGGGGAAGGAAGAGACCCAGTACTTC
TRBV15	many	.	TRBJ1-2	CATSRDRVDGYTF	TGTGCCACCAGCAGAGATCGGGTTGATGGCTACACCTTC
TRBV2	.	.	TRBJ2-1	CASPQTSLRGYNEQFF	TGTGCCAGCCCCCAGACTAGCCTCAGGGGATACAATGAGCAGTTCTTC
TRBV20-1	.	.	TRBJ2-5	CSAREVQETQYF	TGCAGTGCTAGAGAAGTACAAGAGACCCAGTACTTC
TRBV11-2	many	.	TRBJ1-6	CASSPSGESPLHF	TGTGCCAGCAGCCCGAGCGGGGAATCACCCCTCCACTTT
TRBV5-5	many	.	TRBJ2-7	CASSFTSYEQYF	TGTGCCAGCAGTTTCACATCCTACGAGCAGTACTTC
TRBV7-2	.	TRBD1	TRBJ2-7	CASSLGGTGAHEQYF	TGTGCCAGCAGCTTAGGGGGGACAGGGGCCCACGAGCAGTACTTC
TRBV4-2	.	.	TRBJ1-6	CASTRGGDSPLHF	TGTGCCAGCACACGGGGAGGCGATTCACCCCTCCACTTT
TRBV4-1	few	.	TRBJ2-7	CASSQEAASYEQYF	TGCGCCAGCAGCCAAGAGGCGGCTTCCTACGAGCAGTACTTC
TRBV5-1	few	.	TRBJ2-1	CASSYDQGLEFF	TGCGCCAGCAGCTACGATCAGGGTTTGGAGTTCTTC
TRBV11-1	many	.	TRBJ1-1	CASSIRLNTEAFF	TGTGCCAGCAGCATCCGGCTGAACACTGAAGCTTTCTTT
TRBV6-2/TRBV6-3	.	TRBD2	TRBJ2-1	CASREVGGRWNEQFF	TGTGCCAGCAGAGAAGTAGGCGGGAGGTGGAATGAGCAGTTCTTC
TRBV6-1	.	TRBD1	TRBJ1-2	CASRPASGTGGAEDYGYTF	TGTGCCAGCAGACCCGCCTCCGGGACAGGGGGCGCAGAGGACTATGGCTACACCTTC